These 11 T cell receptor beta chains were all obtained from the same sample, sequenced in a study of T cells in Graves' hyperthyroidism and ophthalmopathy. What was amplified from RNA transcripts were TCR beta CDR3 regions. TCR CDR3 underwent first-round RT-PCR with the HTBI primer set. A single record per CDR3 protein comes from TCRdb applying MiXCR to the multiplex PCR reads. The data show 800,000 or so distinct CDR3 sequences, 38% seen once. Sequencing was carried out using blood. These receptors originate from a man between 18 and 29 years old with Graves' hyperthyroidism.

Of note for this clonotype: A read error may be the cause here, since a much bigger clone is one base away. The conserved phenylalanine or tryptophan normally closing the CDR3 is absent here, so this likely arose from a read error. The rearrangement uses TRBV20-1 and TRBJ2-7; D is unclear. Trimming removed 3 bases at V and 3 bases at J, with 9 bases between. The CDR3 sequence is 12 residues long. CDR1 is DFQATT, CDR2 SNEGSKA, per germline (reference sequence). The CDR3 protein is CSASGASYEQYL. CDR3 coding DNA: TGCAGTGCTAGTGGTGCAAGCTACGAGCAGTACCTC.

Note on this clonotype: A read error may be the cause here, since a much bigger clone is one base away. The conserved phenylalanine or tryptophan normally closing the CDR3 is absent here, so this likely arose from a read error. This chain uses TRBV9 with TRBJ1-1, with D unclear. The CDR3 loop spans 12 amino acids. V lost 4 bases and J lost 7, with 11 bases in between. The germline V gene encodes CDR1 SGDLS and CDR2 YYNGEE. This chain's CDR3 is CASSLRTGEAFS. The CDR3 coding sequence is TGTGCCAGCAGCCTAAGGACGGGTGAAGCTTTCTCT.

This clonotype was counted at least ten times. J is TRBJ1-6 and V is TRBV7-9, with D hard to call. Germline V gene data show CDR1 as SEHNR and CDR2 as FQNEAQ (reference sequence). The V gene lost 3 bases and the J gene lost 10 bases, with 13 bases spanning the gap. The CDR3 covers 14 residues. The DNA of the CDR3 is TGTGCCAGCAGCTTGTCGGGGTCGTCGTCACCCCTCCACTTT. Its protein is CASSLSGSSSPLHF.

The chain joins TRBV20-1 to TRBJ2-7; D could derive from TRBD1 or TRBD2 (6 bases each). This CDR3 spans 12 amino acids. Germline lookup yields CDR1 DFQATT and CDR2 SNEGSKA (reference sequence). V shed 2 bases and J shed 6 bases, with 11 bases lying between them. CDR3 in amino acids: CSARRGAGEQYF. The CDR3 DNA reads as TGCAGTGCTAGAAGGGGGGCCGGCGAGCAGTACTTC.

V usage is TRBV20-1 and J usage is TRBJ2-7; 11 nucleotides agree with TRBD2. After removal of 3 bases from V and 0 bases from J, the junction contained 4 bases not matched to a gene. The V gene's germline CDR1 is DFQATT and CDR2 SNEGSKA (reference sequence). The CDR3 is 15 residues long. The CDR3 DNA sequence: TGCAGTGCTAGGACTAGCGGGGTAAGCTCCTACGAGCAGTACTTC. Translating it yields CSARTSGVSSYEQYF.

This clonotype was counted ten times or more. The rearrangement joins TRBV7-9 to TRBJ2-7, with 7 nucleotides matching TRBD1. The CDR3 runs to 14 residues. J gave up 4 bases and V 5 bases, and 8 bases lay outside the gene matches. Germline CDR1 SEHNR, CDR2 FQNEAQ (reference sequence). The CDR3 region is CASSPRQGYYEQYF. CDR3 nucleotide sequence: TGTGCCAGCAGCCCCCGACAGGGCTATTACGAGCAGTACTTC.

This clonotype was seen a few times. The chain combines TRBV2 with TRBJ1-6, with D uncertain. CDR1 SNHLY and CDR2 FYNNEI come from the germline V gene. V was pared by 5 bases and J by 10 bases, with 18 bases between. CDR3 length: 15 residues. CDR3 in DNA: TGTGCCAGCAGTTTAGAGGGAGGAGGTAGATCACCCCTCCACTTT. It specifies CASSLEGGGRSPLHF.

This clonotype has more than one count but fewer than ten. This chain joins TRBV7-8 and TRBJ2-2; the D gene is possibly TRBD2 (6 bases). Trimming took off 5 bases at V and 3 bases at J, with 16 bases between the two ends. This CDR3 contains 16 residues. Germline-derived CDR1 and CDR2 are SGHVS and FQNEAQ. DNA for the CDR3: TGTGCCAGCAGCCCATCCGGGGGATTCGACACCGGGGAGCTGTTTTTT. Its protein product is CASSPSGGFDTGELFF.

This chain's CDR3 is CSASDDSGGAVDTQYF. Written as DNA, the CDR3 is TGCAGTGCCTCCGACGATAGCGGGGGGGCCGTAGATACGCAGTACTTC. The chain employs TRBV20-1 and TRBJ2-7; 11 bases match TRBD2. Unmatched junction bases numbered 19, after V lost 6 bases and J lost 9 bases. CDR1 and CDR2 from the germline V gene are DFQATT and SNEGSKA (reference sequence). This CDR3 comprises 16 residues.

Concerning this clonotype itself: This CDR3 fails to terminate in the conserved phenylalanine or tryptophan, so it likely reflects a read error. The gene calls are TRBV5-1 and TRBJ2-7; tentatively, D is TRBD2 (6 bases). The ends were cut back, 0 bases at V and 3 bases at J, with 7 bases in the middle. CDR1 is SGHRS and CDR2 is YFSETQ in the germline V gene. CDR3 length: 13 residues. The CDR3 DNA reads TGCGCCAGCAGCTTGGAGGGAGGCTACGAGCAGTACCTC. It encodes CASSLEGGYEQYL.

Regarding this clonotype: A read error may be the cause here, since a much bigger clone is one base away. No conserved phenylalanine or tryptophan is present at the end of the CDR3, so a read error is the likely explanation. V is TRBV19 and J is TRBJ2-5, with 8 bases matching TRBD2. The germline gives CDR1 LNHDA, CDR2 SQIVND (reference sequence). This CDR3 is built from 13 residues. Unmatched junction bases numbered 7, after V lost 9 bases and J lost 4 bases. This CDR3 reads CASRRAGGETQYL. The CDR3 nucleotides are TGTGCCAGCAGGCGGGCGGGAGGAGAGACCCAGTACCTC.